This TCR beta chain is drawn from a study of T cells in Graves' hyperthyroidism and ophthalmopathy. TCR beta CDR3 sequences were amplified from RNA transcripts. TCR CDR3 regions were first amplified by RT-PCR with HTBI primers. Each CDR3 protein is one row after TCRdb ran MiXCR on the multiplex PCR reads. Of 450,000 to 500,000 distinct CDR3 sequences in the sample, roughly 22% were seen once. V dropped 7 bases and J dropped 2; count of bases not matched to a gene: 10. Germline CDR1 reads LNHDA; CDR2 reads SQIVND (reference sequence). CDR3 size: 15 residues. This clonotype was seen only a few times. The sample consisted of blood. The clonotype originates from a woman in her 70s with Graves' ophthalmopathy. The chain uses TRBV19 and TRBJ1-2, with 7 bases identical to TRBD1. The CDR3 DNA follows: TGTGCCAGTAAGGCCTCCGGGACAGAGAACTATGGCTACACCTTC. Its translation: CASKASGTENYGYTF.